These 28 T cell receptor beta chains were all obtained from the same sample, sequenced in a study of cytotoxic CD8 clonotypes in ibrutinib-treated CLL (dated by TCRdb to about 2021). This specimen's time point label, interpreted: 12 months on ibrutinib. The receptor library was made with the immunoSEQ multiplex PCR assay. The clones in this table, taken by TCRdb from immuneACCESS, are in-frame only. Not every clone is retained; where verified, under half of the shortfall comes from an unresolved V gene, and the cause of the rest is unknown. A total of around 140,000 clones appear in this sample, 70% to 85% of them only once. Together, the top ten hold around a quarter of the sample. The sample in question was PBMCs, obtained after 12 months of ibrutinib treatment. These receptors came from a human donor with chronic lymphocytic leukemia.

J is TRBJ1-3 and V is TRBV5-1; possible D gene TRBD1, 5 bases. Trimming stripped 2 bases from V and 1 base from J, with 7 bases between. There are 14 residues in the CDR3. The germline V gene encodes CDR1 SGHRS and CDR2 YFSETQ. In DNA, the CDR3 is TGCGCCAGCAGCTTAGAGGGGTCTGGAAACACCATATATTTT. Its protein is CASSLEGSGNTIYF.

The chain is built from TRBV7-8 and TRBJ1-1, with D possibly TRBD1 on 5 matching bases. Trimming left V 3 bases short and J 2 bases short, with 10 bases between. Germline CDR1 is SGHVS and CDR2 is FQNEAQ. The CDR3 runs 14 residues. CDR3 amino acids: CASSFYTGNTEAFF. Here the CDR3 DNA reads TGTGCCAGCAGCTTTTATACAGGTAACACTGAAGCTTTCTTT.

This sequence joins TRBV29-1 and TRBJ2-3, with 8 bases aligning to TRBD1. This CDR3 is 14 amino acids long. Germline CDR1 is SQVTM and CDR2 is ANQGSEA. The V segment lost 7 bases and the J segment 0 bases; nucleotides outside the gene matches: 6. CDR3 DNA: TGCAGCGGATACAGGGGGTATAGCACAGATACGCAGTATTTT. Its translation is CSGYRGYSTDTQYF.

This clone was seen just once. This rearrangement joins TRBV4-1 to TRBJ1-4; TRBD1 agrees at 10 bases. CDR3 length: 15 amino acids. V lost 1 base and J lost 8; bases outside the gene matches: 4. The germline gives CDR1 MGHRA, CDR2 YSYEKL. The CDR3: CASSQGQGAGEKLFF. The CDR3 nucleotides are TGCGCCAGCAGCCAAGGACAGGGGGCCGGCGAAAAACTGTTTTTT.

This clone was detected only once. This chain links TRBV6-1 with TRBJ2-5; possible D gene TRBD2, 5 bases. Germline V lookup: CDR1 MNHNS, CDR2 SASEGT. Deletions cut 3 bases from V and 5 bases from J, with 16 bases between. The CDR3 sequence is 15 residues long. CDR3 DNA: TGTGCCAGCAGTGATCGTCGCGGTGGCGGGGAGACCCAGTACTTC. Its translation: CASSDRRGGGETQYF.

The V call is TRBV19, the J call TRBJ2-1, with 9 bases matching TRBD1. V was pared by 5 bases and J by 8 bases, with 10 bases of the junction left unmatched. CDR1 is LNHDA, CDR2 SQIVND, per germline (reference sequence). CDR3 size: 15 residues. CDR3 protein: CASSQETGGSHEQFF. CDR3 sequence (DNA): TGTGCCAGTAGTCAGGAGACAGGGGGGAGCCATGAGCAGTTCTTC.

The gene calls are TRBV5-4 and TRBJ2-1; 8 nucleotides match TRBD2. Germline assignment: CDR1 SGHNT and CDR2 YYREEE (reference sequence). The CDR3 spans 16 residues. V lost 1 base to trimming and J lost 6 bases; unmatched junction nucleotides: 9. The CDR3 nucleotides read TGTGCCAGCAGCTTGATGGGACTAGTATCGACCAATGAGCAGTTCTTC. Protein: CASSLMGLVSTNEQFF.

The chain combines TRBV10-3 with TRBJ1-2; TRBD1 matches at 7 bases. Germline CDR1 ENHRY, CDR2 SYGVKD. With 10 bases clipped from V and 4 bases from J, the junction kept 9 bases outside the gene matches. This CDR3 is built from 13 residues. CDR3: CATRGQAFYGYTF. CDR3 in DNA: TGTGCCACCCGAGGACAGGCATTCTATGGCTACACCTTC.

J is TRBJ2-1 and V is TRBV4-3; no clear D gene. Germline CDR1 LGHNA, CDR2 YSLEER. Trimming left V 0 bases short and J 10 bases short, with 13 bases between. The CDR3 runs to 14 residues. The CDR3 here is CASSQDRGSAEQFF. CDR3 bases: TGCGCCAGCAGCCAAGATCGAGGTTCCGCGGAGCAGTTCTTC.

This clone has a count of ten or more. The chain employs TRBV7-9 and TRBJ2-1; D ambiguous. Trimming shortened V by 5 bases and J by 6 bases, and 17 bases separated the two germline ends. The CDR3 runs 15 residues. CDR1 and CDR2 (germline): SEHNR, FQNEAQ (reference sequence). The CDR3 region is CASSTARAMGNEQFF. As DNA, the CDR3 is TGTGCCAGCAGCACAGCCCGGGCCATGGGCAATGAGCAGTTCTTC.

The V and J genes are TRBV7-8 and TRBJ2-7; 11 nucleotides match TRBD2. The CDR3 is made up of 16 amino acids. The germline CDR1 and CDR2 sequences are SGHVS and FQNEAQ. J lost 2 bases, V lost 0 bases, and 3 bases had no gene match. CDR3 protein: CASSLARGLAAYEQYF. In nucleotides, the CDR3 is TGTGCCAGCAGCTTAGCGCGGGGACTAGCGGCCTACGAGCAGTACTTC.

This chain joins TRBV11-2 and TRBJ2-4; D not certain. CDR3 length: 17 amino acids. CDR1 is SGHAT and CDR2 is FQNNGV in the germline V gene. The germline V and J ends were trimmed by 1 base and 3 bases, with 16 bases remaining between them. For the CDR3, the DNA is TGTGCCAGCAGCTTAGGGTTTAGTCGGCGCGGCAAAAACATTCAGTACTTC. Translated, it gives CASSLGFSRRGKNIQYF.

This chain joins TRBV6-1 and TRBJ1-3; no definite D call. This CDR3 has 15 residues. Germline assignment: CDR1 MNHNS and CDR2 SASEGT. V lost 3 bases to trimming and J lost 2 bases, with 11 bases between them. The CDR3 protein is CASSELPVPGNTIYF. The CDR3, as DNA: TGTGCCAGCAGTGAGCTGCCCGTCCCTGGAAACACCATATATTTT.

The chain's CDR3 is CASSPGGYHEQYF. The DNA for the CDR3 is TGCGCCAGCAGCCCCGGGGGCTACCACGAGCAGTACTTC. This sequence joins TRBV5-1 and TRBJ2-7; D may correspond to TRBD1 or TRBD2 (6 bases each). This CDR3 is 13 amino acids long. CDR1 is SGHRS, CDR2 YFSETQ, per germline. Trimming pared 4 bases from V and 5 bases from J, leaving 13 bases between.

This clone was detected only once. V is TRBV6-1 and J is TRBJ2-7; 14 bases agree with TRBD2. Germline-derived CDR1 and CDR2 are MNHNS and SASEGT. This CDR3 is built from 15 residues. J lost 4 bases, V lost 7 bases, and 6 bases had no gene match. The CDR3 region has the DNA TGTGCCAGCACTCGAGGGACTAGCGGGAGTTACGAGCAGTACTTC. This encodes CASTRGTSGSYEQYF.

V and J are TRBV11-3 and TRBJ2-6; D is undetermined. The CDR3 sequence is 13 residues long. Germline V CDR1 and CDR2: SGHNT, YENEEA. V was shortened by 5 bases and J by 4 bases, with 6 bases between the two germline ends. The CDR3 reads CASSTDGANVLTF. The CDR3 region has the DNA TGTGCCAGCAGCACCGACGGGGCCAACGTCCTGACTTTC.

The V and J genes are TRBV7-9 and TRBJ2-1; 14 positions match TRBD2. Trimming cost V 5 bases and J 6 bases; bases outside gene matches: 15. CDR3 size: 19 residues. Germline assignment: CDR1 SEHNR and CDR2 FQNEAQ (reference sequence). The CDR3 spells CASSPGLAGGNIVGNEQFF. CDR3 in DNA: TGTGCCAGCAGCCCCGGACTAGCGGGAGGAAATATAGTAGGCAATGAGCAGTTCTTC.

The chain has TRBV6-5 and TRBJ2-6; D is unresolved. V was clipped by 0 bases and J by 4 bases, with 10 bases between them. CDR3 length equals 16 residues. Germline CDR1 and CDR2: MNHEY and SVGAGI. CDR3 in amino acids: CASSYSGLKGANVLTF. The CDR3, as DNA: TGTGCCAGCAGTTACTCAGGGTTGAAAGGGGCCAACGTCCTGACTTTC.

In nucleotides, the CDR3 is TGTGCCAGCAGTCCCACAGGGATTGGCGAAAAACTGTTTTTT. Its translation: CASSPTGIGEKLFF. This sequence joins TRBV6-5 and TRBJ1-4; a weak D match, TRBD1 (6 bases). The CDR3 is 14 amino acids. V dropped 5 bases and J dropped 8 bases, with 15 bases sitting between them. Germline loops: CDR1 MNHEY, CDR2 SVGAGI.

This clone has only a few counts. Written as DNA, the CDR3 is TGTGCCAGCAGCTTACAACGGAACTATGGCTACACCTTC. It is translated as CASSLQRNYGYTF. The rearrangement links TRBV7-2 to TRBJ1-2; D is unclear. Per the germline V gene, CDR1 is SGHTA and CDR2 is FQGNSA. This CDR3 comprises 13 residues. Trimming shortened V by 2 bases and J by 2 bases, and 6 bases separated the two germline ends.

This clone was detected a few times. This chain links TRBV6-5 with TRBJ1-2; tentative D call: TRBD1 (6 bases). Germline-derived CDR1 and CDR2 are MNHEY and SVGAGI. CDR3 length: 14 residues. V lost 3 bases, J lost 4 bases, and 12 bases lay in between. The DNA of the CDR3 is TGTGCCAGCAGTTATGGGGGCGGCAGCTATGGCTACACCTTC. This codes for CASSYGGGSYGYTF.

This rearrangement joins TRBV7-3 to TRBJ2-1; 12 bases line up with TRBD2. Per the germline V gene, CDR1 is SGHTA and CDR2 is FQGTGA. The ends lost 2 bases at V and 5 bases at J; junction bases unmatched: 1. The CDR3 sequence is 15 residues long. The CDR3 protein is CASSLLAGGHNEQFF. CDR3 DNA: TGTGCCAGCAGCTTACTAGCGGGAGGGCACAATGAGCAGTTCTTC.

The chain is built from TRBV2 and TRBJ1-2; 9 nucleotides match TRBD1. Germline assignment: CDR1 SNHLY and CDR2 FYNNEI. Unmatched junction bases numbered 4, after V lost 5 bases and J lost 6 bases. This CDR3 region has 13 residues. The CDR3 bases are TGTGCCAGCAGTACACAGGGGGCTGATGGCTACACCTTC. The encoded protein is CASSTQGADGYTF. Using reference TRBV2 and TRBJ1-2 for the parts outside the CDR3, the full variable domain is EPEVTQTPSHQVTQMGQEVILRCVPISNHLYFYWYRQILGQKVEFLVSFYNNEISEKSEIFDDQFSVERPDGSNFTLKIRSTKLEDSAMYFCASSTQGADGYTFGSGTRLTVV.

This clone was seen only once. J is TRBJ2-7 and V is TRBV5-4, with 9 bases aligning to TRBD1. Germline V gene lookup returns CDR1 SGHNT and CDR2 YYREEE (reference sequence). With 4 bases clipped from V and 4 bases from J, the junction kept 6 bases outside the gene matches. The CDR3 length is 14 residues. The CDR3: CASSIQGARYEQYF. CDR3 nucleotides: TGTGCCAGCAGCATACAGGGGGCTCGGTACGAGCAGTACTTC.

The chain couples TRBV5-5 to TRBJ2-3; D gene ambiguous. CDR3 length: 12 amino acids. Trimming left V 4 bases short and J 2 bases short, with 5 bases between. Germline loops: CDR1 SGHKS, CDR2 YYEKEE (reference sequence). CDR3 protein: CASSPYTDTQYF. The DNA for the CDR3 is TGTGCCAGCAGCCCCTACACAGATACGCAGTATTTT. Using reference TRBV5-5 and TRBJ2-3 for the parts outside the CDR3, the full variable domain is DAGVTQSPTHLIKTRGQQVTLRCSPISGHKSVSWYQQVLGQGPQFIFQYYEKEERGRGNFPDRFSARQFPNYSSELNVNALLLGDSALYLCASSPYTDTQYFGPGTRLTVL.

The chain is built from TRBV5-6 and TRBJ1-5; TRBD1 might be the D (6 bases). V lost 0 bases to trimming and J lost 1 base, with 8 bases between them. From germline, CDR1 is SGHDT and CDR2 YYEEEE. CDR3 length: 15 amino acids. Here the CDR3 DNA reads TGTGCCAGCAGCTTGGAGGGGGGGAGCAATCAGCCCCAGCATTTT. Translation gives CASSLEGGSNQPQHF.

V gene TRBV27 combines with J gene TRBJ2-7, with 8 bases matching TRBD1. The V gene's germline CDR1 is MNHEY and CDR2 SMNVEV (reference sequence). The CDR3 sequence is 13 residues long. The J segment lost 3 bases and the V segment lost 7 bases, leaving 5 bases of the junction unmatched. In DNA, the CDR3 is TGTGCCAGCACTTCTGGGACAGGCTACGAGCAGTACTTC. It specifies CASTSGTGYEQYF.

The rearrangement links TRBV11-1 to TRBJ2-5; D may be TRBD1 (6 bases). Trimming took 3 bases from V and 2 from J, leaving 13 bases between them. Germline V gene data show CDR1 as SGHAT and CDR2 as FQDESV (reference sequence). The CDR3 is 15 amino acids. CDR3 sequence reads: CASSFGGHGQETQYF. CDR3 nucleotides: TGTGCCAGCAGCTTTGGGGGCCACGGGCAAGAGACCCAGTACTTC.